These T cell receptor beta chains were read from a single sample in a study of cytomegalovirus exposure and HLA in healthy donors. Sequencing was performed with immunoSEQ multiplex PCR; in TCRdb, only in-frame clones are kept and a portion is missing. The table shows about 160,000 clones, with 82% occurring only once. The sequencing input was PBMCs. All receptors come from a man aged 50-60 years in good health and CMV-seropositive. Both conserved end residues are part of each CDR3. D genes are given only for firm matches. Clone size is not always given. Where it is, it says once, few, many or a class for expanded clones.

TRBV29-1	TRBJ2-2	NA	few	TGCAGCGTCCGGACATACACGGACACCGGGGAGCTGTTTTTT	CSVRTYTDTGELFF
TRBV5-6	TRBJ2-3	NA	NA	TGTGCCAGCAGCCCAGGTCGAGATACGCAGTATTTT	CASSPGRDTQYF
TRBV18	TRBJ2-7	TRBD1	NA	TGTGCCAGCTCCCTTGACAGGGCTGGCAACGAGCAGTACTTC	CASSLDRAGNEQYF
TRBV11-3	TRBJ2-2	TRBD1	few	TGTGCCAGCAGCGGCCGGGACAGGGGGGGCACCGGGGAGCTGTTTTTT	CASSGRDRGGTGELFF
TRBV28	TRBJ2-5	TRBD1	NA	TGTGCCAGCAGAGGCTGGACAGGGGTAGAGACCCAGTACTTC	CASRGWTGVETQYF
TRBV28	TRBJ2-6	TRBD2	NA	TGTGCCAGCAGGCGGGGGGTGGGAAATGCTGGGGCCAACGTCCTGACTTTC	CASRRGVGNAGANVLTF
TRBV2	TRBJ1-2	TRBD1	once	TGTGCCAGCAGTCAAGGACAGGGGGGAGGCTACACCTTC	CASSQGQGGGYTF
TRBV9	TRBJ2-7	TRBD2	NA	TGTGCCAGCAGCCCTCTTCTACCGGGGGGCGAGCAGTACTTC	CASSPLLPGGEQYF
TRBV18	TRBJ2-1	NA	NA	TGTGCCAGCTCGATTCCTAGTGTTCCCTACAATGAGCAGTTCTTC	CASSIPSVPYNEQFF
TRBV10-3	TRBJ1-1	NA	NA	TGTGCCATCAGTAAACAGGGAGACACTGAAGCTTTCTTT	CAISKQGDTEAFF
TRBV19	TRBJ2-1	NA	NA	TGTGCCAGTGCGTGGGAGGATGGCAATGAGCAGTTCTTC	CASAWEDGNEQFF
TRBV6-5	TRBJ1-2	NA	NA	TGTGCCACCTTTCGCGGGGGCTACACCTTC	CATFRGGYTF
TRBV28	TRBJ1-2	TRBD1	NA	TGTGCCAGCAGTTTGGGAGGACAGGGGGCGCATGGCTACACCTTC	CASSLGGQGAHGYTF
TRBV7-2	TRBJ2-7	TRBD2	NA	TGTGCCAGCAGGCGTCTAGCGGGGGGCTACGAGCAGTACTTC	CASRRLAGGYEQYF
TRBV18	TRBJ1-6	TRBD1	NA	TGTGCCAGCTCACCGGGACAGGGGCATTCACCCCTCCACTTT	CASSPGQGHSPLHF
TRBV18	TRBJ1-5	TRBD1	NA	TGTGCCAGCTCACCGGACAGGGTAGGCAATCAGCCCCAGCATTTT	CASSPDRVGNQPQHF
TRBV9	TRBJ2-3	TRBD2	few	TGTGCCAGCAGCGCTATGTCTAGCGGGAGAGACCCAGATACGCAGTATTTT	CASSAMSSGRDPDTQYF
TRBV28	TRBJ2-2	NA	NA	TGTGCCAGCAGTGCCCCCGGGGAGCCCGGGGAGCTGTTTTTT	CASSAPGEPGELFF
TRBV7-9	TRBJ2-7	TRBD2	NA	TGTGCCAGCAGTGGGACTAGCGGGACCGGGGCTCTCCGAGAGCAGTACTTC	CASSGTSGTGALREQYF
TRBV9	TRBJ2-5	TRBD2	NA	TGTGCCAGCAGCGTAGGGTGGGAGGGAGAGACCCAGTACTTC	CASSVGWEGETQYF
TRBV9	TRBJ2-5	NA	NA	TGTGCCAGCAGCGCACAAGAGACCCAGTACTTC	CASSAQETQYF
TRBV7-9	TRBJ2-7	NA	NA	TGTGCCAGCAGCCCACGGACTGACCCCTACGAGCAGTACTTC	CASSPRTDPYEQYF
TRBV5-1	TRBJ2-7	NA	NA	TGCGCCAGCAGCTCCCTTTCAGGGTCCGAGCAGTACTTC	CASSSLSGSEQYF
TRBV2	TRBJ2-1	NA	NA	TGTGCCAGCACCTCACAGGACAGTAGGTACAATGAGCAGTTCTTC	CASTSQDSRYNEQFF
TRBV28	TRBJ1-2	NA	NA	TGTGCCAGCAGTACCGTGGGACTTAACTATGGCTACACCTTC	CASSTVGLNYGYTF
TRBV7-3	TRBJ2-3	TRBD1	NA	TGTGCCAGCAGCCCAACAGGGGATCGGACAGATACGCAGTATTTT	CASSPTGDRTDTQYF
TRBV7-2	TRBJ1-3	TRBD1	NA	TGTGCCAGCAGCAGGACAGGGAGCTCTGGAAACACCATATATTTT	CASSRTGSSGNTIYF
TRBV2	TRBJ2-1	NA	once	TGTGCCAGCAGCCCCCCCTACTCCTACAATGAGCAGTTCTTC	CASSPPYSYNEQFF
TRBV18	TRBJ1-3	TRBD1	few	TGTGCCAGCTCACCTCAGGGGACAGGTGAAAACACCATATATTTT	CASSPQGTGENTIYF
TRBV28	TRBJ2-7	TRBD2	NA	TGTGCCAGCAACCAACCTGGGACTAGTTTCTCCTACGAGCAGTACTTC	CASNQPGTSFSYEQYF
TRBV7-8	TRBJ1-2	TRBD1	NA	TGTGCCAGCAGCCCGTTAAGGACAGGGGCAGCTAACTATGGCTACACCTTC	CASSPLRTGAANYGYTF
TRBV28	TRBJ2-7	NA	few	TGTGCCAGCAGTCTACCTATCCACGCCGGGGGTTACGAGCAGTACTTC	CASSLPIHAGGYEQYF
TRBV6-6	TRBJ1-2	TRBD1	NA	TGTGCCAGCAGTCGGGACAGCTCCTATGGCTACACCTTC	CASSRDSSYGYTF
TRBV19	TRBJ2-1	NA	NA	TGTGCCAGTAGTATAGGCCCCACTAGGGCGTACAATGAGCAGTTCTTC	CASSIGPTRAYNEQFF
TRBV15	TRBJ2-7	TRBD2	NA	TGTGCCACCCTGGGACTAGCGGGAGGGCAAACCTACGAGCAGTACTTC	CATLGLAGGQTYEQYF
TRBV30	TRBJ1-2	TRBD1	few	TGTGCCTGGAGGGCCCCTGGACAGGGGGCGTATGGCTACACCTTC	CAWRAPGQGAYGYTF
TRBV18	TRBJ2-6	NA	NA	TGTGCCAGCTCACGTCAGGGATCCGGGGCCAACGTCCTGACTTTC	CASSRQGSGANVLTF
TRBV5-1	TRBJ2-7	TRBD1	few	TGCGCCAGCAGCCTACAACCCGGGACAGACGGTTACGAGCAGTACTTC	CASSLQPGTDGYEQYF
TRBV28	TRBJ2-1	TRBD2	NA	TGTGCCAGCAAACAAGGGAGCGGGAGGGGATACAATGAGCAGTTCTTC	CASKQGSGRGYNEQFF
TRBV9	TRBJ2-7	NA	NA	TGTGCCAGCAGCGTAAGGTGGGAGTCTTCCGGGCAGTACTTC	CASSVRWESSGQYF
TRBV7-9	TRBJ1-2	NA	NA	TGTGCCAGCGGCGGTGGTTATGGCTACACCTTC	CASGGGYGYTF
TRBV5-6	TRBJ2-1	NA	NA	TGTGCCAGCAGCTATTACGGTAGCTCCTACAATGAGCAGTTCTTC	CASSYYGSSYNEQFF